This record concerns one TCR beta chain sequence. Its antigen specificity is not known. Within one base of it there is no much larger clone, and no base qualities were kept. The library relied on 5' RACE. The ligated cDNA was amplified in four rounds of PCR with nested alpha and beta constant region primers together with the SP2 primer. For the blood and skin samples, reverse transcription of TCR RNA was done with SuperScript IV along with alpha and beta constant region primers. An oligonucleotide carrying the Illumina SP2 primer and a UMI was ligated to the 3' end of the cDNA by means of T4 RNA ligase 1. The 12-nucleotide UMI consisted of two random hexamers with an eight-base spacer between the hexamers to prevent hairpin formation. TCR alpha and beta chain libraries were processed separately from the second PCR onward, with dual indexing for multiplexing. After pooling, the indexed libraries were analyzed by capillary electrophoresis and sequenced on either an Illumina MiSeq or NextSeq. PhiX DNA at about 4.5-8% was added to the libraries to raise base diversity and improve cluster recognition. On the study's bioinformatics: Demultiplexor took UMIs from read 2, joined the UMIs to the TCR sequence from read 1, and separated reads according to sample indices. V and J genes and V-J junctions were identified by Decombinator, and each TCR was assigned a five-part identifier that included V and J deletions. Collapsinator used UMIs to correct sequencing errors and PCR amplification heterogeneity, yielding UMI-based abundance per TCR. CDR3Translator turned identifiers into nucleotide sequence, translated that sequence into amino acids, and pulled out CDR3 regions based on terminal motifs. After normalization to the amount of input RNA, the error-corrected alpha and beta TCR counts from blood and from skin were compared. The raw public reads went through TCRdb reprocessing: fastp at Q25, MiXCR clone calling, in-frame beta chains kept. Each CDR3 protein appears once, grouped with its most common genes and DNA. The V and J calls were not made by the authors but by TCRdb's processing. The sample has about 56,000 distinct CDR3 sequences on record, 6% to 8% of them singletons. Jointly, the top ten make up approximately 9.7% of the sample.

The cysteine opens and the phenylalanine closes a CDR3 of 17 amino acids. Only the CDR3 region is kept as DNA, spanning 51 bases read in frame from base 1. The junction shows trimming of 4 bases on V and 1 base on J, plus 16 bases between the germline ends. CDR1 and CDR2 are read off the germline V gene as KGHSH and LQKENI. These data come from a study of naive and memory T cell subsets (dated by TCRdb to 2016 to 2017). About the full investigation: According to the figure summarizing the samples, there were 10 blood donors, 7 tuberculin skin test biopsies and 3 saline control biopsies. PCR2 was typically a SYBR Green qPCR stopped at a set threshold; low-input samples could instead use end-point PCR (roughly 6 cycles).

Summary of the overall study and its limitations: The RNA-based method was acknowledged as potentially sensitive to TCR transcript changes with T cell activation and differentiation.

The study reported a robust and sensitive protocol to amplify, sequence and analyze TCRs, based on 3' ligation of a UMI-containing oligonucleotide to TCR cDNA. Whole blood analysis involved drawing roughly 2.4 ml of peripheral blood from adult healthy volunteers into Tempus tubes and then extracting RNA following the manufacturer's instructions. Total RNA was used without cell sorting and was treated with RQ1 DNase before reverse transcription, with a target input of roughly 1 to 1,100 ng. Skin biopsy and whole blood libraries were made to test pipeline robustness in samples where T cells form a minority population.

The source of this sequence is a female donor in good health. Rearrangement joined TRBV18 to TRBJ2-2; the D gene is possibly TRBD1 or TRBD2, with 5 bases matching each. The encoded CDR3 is CASSRTGAPMNTGELFF. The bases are TGTGCCAGCTCACGGACTGGGGCGCCCATGAACACCGGGGAGCTGTTTTTT.